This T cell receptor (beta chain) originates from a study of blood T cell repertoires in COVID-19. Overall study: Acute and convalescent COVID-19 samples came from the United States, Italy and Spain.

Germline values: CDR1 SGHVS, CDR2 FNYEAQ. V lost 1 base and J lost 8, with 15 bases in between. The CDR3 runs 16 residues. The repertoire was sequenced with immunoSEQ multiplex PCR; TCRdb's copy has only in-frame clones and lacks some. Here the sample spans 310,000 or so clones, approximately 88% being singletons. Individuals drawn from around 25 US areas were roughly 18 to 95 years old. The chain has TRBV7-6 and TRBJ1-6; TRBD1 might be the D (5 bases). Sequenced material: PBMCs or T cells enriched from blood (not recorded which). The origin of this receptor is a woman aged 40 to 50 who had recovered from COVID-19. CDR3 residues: CASSLVGGGIDSPLHF. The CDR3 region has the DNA TGTGCCAGCAGCTTAGTTGGCGGGGGAATCGATTCACCCCTCCACTTT.